This T cell receptor beta chain comes out of a study of cytomegalovirus exposure and HLA in healthy donors (dated by TCRdb to 2016 to 2017). About the study as a whole: An earlier analysis of approximately 640 of the donors reported about 290 Gb of sequence data and 117 million unique TCR beta sequences from approximately 180 million T cells. An early release that covered about 640 HLA-typed donors contained around 300 gigabases of sequencing data and 85 million to 100 million unique TCR sequences. Of the approximately 400 genotyped donors, 70% to 90% were placed in the genetic ancestry cluster associated with self-reported Caucasian donors. The study aimed to test whether cataloging public T cell receptors could reveal signatures of past pathogen exposure. Using immunosequencing, the study profiled T cell repertoires from fewer than 850 subjects and related those repertoires to cytomegalovirus serostatus. Besides the first cohort of roughly 700 subjects, a separate validation cohort made up of 90 to 150 different subjects was used. The study combined high-throughput TCR immunosequencing, statistical association of individual TCRs with disease status, and machine learning to predict cytomegalovirus infection status. To study patterns of TCR occurrence, a later analysis re-analyzed previously published TCR beta repertoires from 666 donors and added high-resolution HLA genotyping. Rather than using new phenotypic data, the later analysis identified candidate immune exposures from TCR beta sequences and from how often those sequences occurred across donors. An earlier analysis of 450 to 750 of the donors used high-throughput TCR beta sequencing to judge whether each TCR beta V gene segment behaved as functional or pseudogenic. Donor age, sex, ethnicity and CMV serostatus were collected together with the repertoire data. Genome-wide SNP genotypes for about 65% of the 666 donors were used in a later genetic analysis, which treated that subset as a discovery cohort. All discovery cohort repertoires had been generated on a single sequencing platform. HLA typing included class I and class II loci at four-digit resolution. Typing coverage varied by locus: roughly 629-640 donors for A, B, C, DRB1 and DQB1; roughly 500 for DQA1; more than 600 for DPA1; approximately 490 for DPB1. Several DR-DQ haplotypes were treated as single units for association and clustering because of strong linkage in the cohort. Among a few hundred genotyped donors of the cohort, an average of approximately 240,000 unique TCR beta nucleotide sequences were sequenced per donor, roughly 18% of them non-productive.

General study outcomes and caveats: According to a later analysis, TCR association rates differed among HLA loci, with DRB1 alleles showing the most associated TCRs and HLA-C alleles showing the fewest. A further reported finding was that TCR beta sequences accurately predicted the HLA-A and HLA-B alleles for most subjects in the first cohort. The earlier analysis of some 560 of the donors excluded fewer than 20 rarely observed V segments, including chromosome 9 orphons, because counts were too low. According to a later genetic analysis, donors in an Asian-associated ancestry cluster had fewer N-insertions in productive TCRs than the approximately 670-donor mean. In a later analysis, about 16,000 TCR beta sequences were associated with specific HLA alleles at a false discovery rate of 0.05. In vitro tests confirmed that a few of the cytomegalovirus-associated TCR beta chains recognize cytomegalovirus antigens. HLA typing was unavailable for some donors at each locus, so association tests used only the typed subset. An association between a missense DCLRE1C variant and V-gene and J-gene trimming of TCR beta chains was found in a later genetic analysis and replicated in an independent cohort. Most TCR sequences were observed very rarely across donors, whereas some public TCRs were present in many individuals. Sequencing depth was assumed to be roughly uniform across donors in the presence/absence analyses, though that assumption may not hold. An earlier analysis of some 590 of the donors showed that most TCR beta V segments appeared in productive rearrangements either about 90% or about 30% of the time, which broadly matched IMGT annotations. The study listed 170 or so TCR beta chains as associated with cytomegalovirus. Only TCR beta chains were sequenced in this cohort, and the absence of alpha or paired-chain data limited detectable features. Strong co-occurrence of HLA alleles, especially DR and DQ, made assigning TCR associations to individual alleles difficult. Linkage disequilibrium might explain the correlated functional status among segregating V segments, but an unknown experimental factor could not be ruled out. A group of highly shared sequence variants was considered likely to be a technical artifact of the sequencing pipeline. In a later analysis, most CMV-associated TCR beta chains were found to appear HLA-restricted, with HLA associations seemingly driven largely by CMV exposure. According to the authors, the approach could potentially be generalized to other disease states and immunological phenotypes. In both the original and validation cohorts, the classifier was reported to diagnose cytomegalovirus status with high specificity and sensitivity. A later analysis found that HLA-associated TCR beta chains were more clonally expanded and had lower generation probabilities than equally common non-associated chains. A later analysis reported that several top co-occurrence clusters appeared linked to parvovirus B19, influenza, CMV and Epstein-Barr virus. The only immune exposure information available for the cohort was CMV serostatus.

The cohort comprised 666 healthy bone marrow donors. At the time of sampling, all cohort members were nominally healthy, though unrecorded immune exposures were likely present. The donor tested CMV seropositive, placing the donor among the 250 to 350 seropositive members of the cohort. A peripheral blood sample was provided by each donor, and peripheral blood mononuclear cells were used for TCR beta sequencing. The Qiagen DNeasy Blood Extraction Kit was used to extract genomic DNA from the blood cell samples. Libraries were made using the immunoSEQ multiplex PCR assay. For the multiplex PCR, a mixture combining 60 forward primers for TCR Vbeta segments and 13 reverse primers for TCR Jbeta segments was used. A multiplex PCR assay on genomic DNA amplified the CDR3 region of rearranged TCR beta genes. Amplified TCR beta libraries were sequenced as 87-base-pair reads on the Illumina HiSeq System. Processing in the source paper ran as follows. In a later analysis, tens of millions of unique TCR beta chains were counted across the 500 to 850 repertoires, and approximately 11 million of these chains were shared by at least two donors. Raw reads were error-corrected and collapsed into unique sequences by a nearest-neighbor algorithm in which closely related sequences were merged to remove PCR and sequencing errors. To assign V, D and J gene segments, CDR3 sequences were aligned to IMGT reference sequences. For a sequence to be retained, at least a six-nucleotide match to both a V gene segment and a J gene segment was required. A rearrangement counted as productive if the CDR3 had no stop codons and remained in frame with V and J, and every other rearrangement counted as non-productive. Following IMGT convention, CDR3 was defined as the stretch from the second conserved V-encoded cysteine to the conserved J-encoded phenylalanine. The earlier analysis of more than 450 of the donors excluded sequences that lacked an unambiguous match to a single V gene segment. An earlier analysis of several hundred of the donors called V segments functional above 56.7% productive rearrangements and segregating when the between-donor standard deviation exceeded 5%. A statistical classification framework was built to diagnose cytomegalovirus status from the catalog of TCR beta chain sequences. V and J gene assignment, in a later analysis, came from comparing TCR nucleotide sequences with IMGT/GENE-DB human TR gene sequences. A later analysis assigned CDR3 sequences and most-parsimonious VDJ recombination scenarios with the TCRdist pipeline. In a later analysis, each TCR beta chain was defined by its CDR3 amino acid sequence together with its V-gene family, and reads without a unique V-gene family were excluded. A later analysis removed 500 to 650 highly shared, low-generation-probability nucleotide sequences to deal with suspected cross-contamination and a sequencing artifact. A later analysis calculated a clonal expansion index for each public chain from normalized within-repertoire ranks of inferred template counts. In a later analysis, generation probabilities were computed with a VDJ recombination model fitted to out-of-frame rearrangements, and the resulting probabilities were checked against IGoR. A later analysis scored TCR-TCR, TCR-HLA and TCR-CMV co-occurrence with hypergeometric tests, applying a repertoire-size bias correction to TCR pairs. In a later analysis, false discovery rates were estimated by permuting HLA or CMV assignments 20 times. In a later analysis, co-occurring TCRs were grouped using DBSCAN, and TCRdist sequence similarity was added for clustering within HLA-allele-positive subsets. Repertoires with fewer than 30,000 or more than 120,000 public chains were left out of co-occurrence clustering, as were about 5 repertoires with anomalous nucleotide sharing. TCRdb carries this immuneACCESS record with in-frame sequences only. Its versions omit some clonotypes, under half of them owing to an unresolved V gene in the studies checked, with the rest unexplained. V and J calls and clone size are as listed in that table; D and trimming were resolved from the DNA. The sample table lists more than 95,000 clones, roughly 75% of them with a count of one. Approximately 10% of the sample goes to the ten largest clones.

This clone was picked up a small number of times. The target of this receptor is not known. No base quality information exists; no much larger clone differs at one position. This receptor was identified in a man aged 30-40 years in good health and CMV-seropositive. The sample taken for sequencing was PBMCs.

The DNA sequence is TGTGCCAGCAGTCCAACCCTGGGACAGGGGCTGGGCAATGAGCAGTTCTTC. It codes for CASSPTLGQGLGNEQFF. In this chain, TRBV7-7 is recombined with TRBJ2-1; TRBD1 lines up with 10 middle nucleotides. Here V drops 6 bases and J drops 6 bases, and the junction holds 14 bases not matched to any gene. The CDR3 runs 17 residues from the cysteine to the phenylalanine. Only the CDR3 portion is preserved as DNA: 51 bases, with reading frame beginning at the first base. CDR1 SSHAT and CDR2 FNYEAQ are derived from the germline V gene (reference sequence).